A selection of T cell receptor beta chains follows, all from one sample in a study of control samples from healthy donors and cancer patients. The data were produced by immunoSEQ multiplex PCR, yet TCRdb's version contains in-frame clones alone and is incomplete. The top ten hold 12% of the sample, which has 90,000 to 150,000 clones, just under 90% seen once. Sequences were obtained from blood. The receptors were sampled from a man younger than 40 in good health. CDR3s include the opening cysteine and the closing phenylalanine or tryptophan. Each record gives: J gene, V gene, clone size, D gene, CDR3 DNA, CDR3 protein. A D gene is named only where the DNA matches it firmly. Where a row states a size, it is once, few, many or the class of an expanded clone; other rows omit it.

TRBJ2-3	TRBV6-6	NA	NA	TGTGCCAGCACGGAGGGGGCTGCAGATACGCAGTATTTT	CASTEGAADTQYF
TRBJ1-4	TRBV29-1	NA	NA	TGCAGCGTACGAAATGAAAAACTGTTTTTT	CSVRNEKLFF
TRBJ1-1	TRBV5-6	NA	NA	TGTGCCAGCAGCTGGGGACGGCCGAACACTGAAGCTTTCTTT	CASSWGRPNTEAFF
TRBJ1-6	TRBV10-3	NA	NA	TGTGCCATCAGTGAGAGGATTCCCAGCTCCTATAATTCACCCCTCCACTTT	CAISERIPSSYNSPLHF
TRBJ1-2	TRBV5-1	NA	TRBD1	TGCGCCAGCAGGTCGACAGGGGATAATGGCTACACCTTC	CASRSTGDNGYTF
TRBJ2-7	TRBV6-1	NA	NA	TGTGCCAGCAGTGAAGCGAGGGCCCGGGACCGGTACTCCTACGAGCAGTACTTC	CASSEARARDRYSYEQYF
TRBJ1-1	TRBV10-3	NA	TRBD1	TGTGCCATCAGTGGAGGGACAGGGGGGGACACTGAAGCTTTCTTT	CAISGGTGGDTEAFF
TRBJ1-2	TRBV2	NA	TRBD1	TGTGCCAGCAGTGAAACGGGACAGCACTATGGCTACACCTTC	CASSETGQHYGYTF
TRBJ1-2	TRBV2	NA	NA	TGTGCCAGCACTGGCAGGGAACGCGATGGCTACACCTTC	CASTGRERDGYTF
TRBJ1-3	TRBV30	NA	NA	TGTGCCTGGGAGGGGGTAGGTCCTGGAAACACCATATATTTT	CAWEGVGPGNTIYF
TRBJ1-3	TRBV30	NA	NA	TGTGCCTGGAGTGTTGGGGAGGGGTACACCATATATTTT	CAWSVGEGYTIYF
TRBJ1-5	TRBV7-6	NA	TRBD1	TGTGCCAGCAGCTTTGGGGACAGGGGCAATCAGCCCCAGCATTTT	CASSFGDRGNQPQHF
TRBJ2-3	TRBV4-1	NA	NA	TGCGCCAGCAGCCAAGAGTTCACAGATACGCAGTATTTT	CASSQEFTDTQYF
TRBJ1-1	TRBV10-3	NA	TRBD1	TGTGCCATCAGTGAGTCGGGACAGGGATCAGGCACTGAAGCTTTCTTT	CAISESGQGSGTEAFF
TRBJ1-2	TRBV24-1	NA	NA	TGTGCCACCAGTGATCCCCAGGCTTATGGCTACACCTTC	CATSDPQAYGYTF
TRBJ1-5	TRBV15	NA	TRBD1	TGTGCCACCAGCAGAGCGTCTACAGGGGATGGCAATCAGCCCCAGCATTTT	CATSRASTGDGNQPQHF
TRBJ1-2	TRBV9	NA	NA	TGTGCCAGCAGCGTAGGGGACCTACCGGAAACCTTC	CASSVGDLPETF
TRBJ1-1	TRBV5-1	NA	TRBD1	TGCGCCAGCAGCTCGCAGTTACAGGGGGCCAACACTGAAGCTTTCTTT	CASSSQLQGANTEAFF
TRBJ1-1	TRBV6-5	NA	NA	TGTGCCAGCAGTTACGTCTCATCTTACACTGAAGCTTTCTTT	CASSYVSSYTEAFF
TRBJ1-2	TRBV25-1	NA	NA	TGTGCCAGCAGTGAACCAGGCAGGGTCGGCTATGGCTACACCTTC	CASSEPGRVGYGYTF
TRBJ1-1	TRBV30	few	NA	TGTGCCTGGAGTTTTAACACTGAAGCTTTCTTT	CAWSFNTEAFF
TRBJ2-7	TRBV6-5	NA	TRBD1	TGTGCCAGCAAACCGACAGGGGTGATTGACGAGCAGTACTTC	CASKPTGVIDEQYF
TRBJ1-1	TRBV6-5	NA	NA	TGTGCCAGCAGTTTCTCCTTATGGACAGAGAACACTGAAGCTTTCTTT	CASSFSLWTENTEAFF
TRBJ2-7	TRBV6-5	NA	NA	TGTGCCAGCACTCTTACTGGGGATCTTCGCACCGAGCAGTACTTC	CASTLTGDLRTEQYF
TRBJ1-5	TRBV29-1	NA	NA	TGCAGCGTTGTGGGCCTGTATCAGCCCCAGCATTTT	CSVVGLYQPQHF
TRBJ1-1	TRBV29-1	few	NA	TGCAGCGTTGATTGGACCAAGACTGAAGCTTTCTTT	CSVDWTKTEAFF
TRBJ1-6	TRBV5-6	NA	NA	TGTGCCAGCAGCGGGGGAAGAGGGAGGTATAATTCACCCCTCCACTTT	CASSGGRGRYNSPLHF
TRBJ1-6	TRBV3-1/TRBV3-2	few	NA	TGTGCCAGCAGCACCGGACGGGCTTCACCCCTCCACTTT	CASSTGRASPLHF
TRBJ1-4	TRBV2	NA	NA	TGTGCCAGCAGTGAAGTTGAGTTCGGGGAAAAACTGTTTTTT	CASSEVEFGEKLFF
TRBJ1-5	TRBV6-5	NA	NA	TGTGCCAGCACCCCGGGGCGGAATCAGCCCCAGCATTTT	CASTPGRNQPQHF
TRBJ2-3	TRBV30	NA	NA	TGTGCCTGGAGTGGCGCACTTCTCACAGATACGCAGTATTTT	CAWSGALLTDTQYF